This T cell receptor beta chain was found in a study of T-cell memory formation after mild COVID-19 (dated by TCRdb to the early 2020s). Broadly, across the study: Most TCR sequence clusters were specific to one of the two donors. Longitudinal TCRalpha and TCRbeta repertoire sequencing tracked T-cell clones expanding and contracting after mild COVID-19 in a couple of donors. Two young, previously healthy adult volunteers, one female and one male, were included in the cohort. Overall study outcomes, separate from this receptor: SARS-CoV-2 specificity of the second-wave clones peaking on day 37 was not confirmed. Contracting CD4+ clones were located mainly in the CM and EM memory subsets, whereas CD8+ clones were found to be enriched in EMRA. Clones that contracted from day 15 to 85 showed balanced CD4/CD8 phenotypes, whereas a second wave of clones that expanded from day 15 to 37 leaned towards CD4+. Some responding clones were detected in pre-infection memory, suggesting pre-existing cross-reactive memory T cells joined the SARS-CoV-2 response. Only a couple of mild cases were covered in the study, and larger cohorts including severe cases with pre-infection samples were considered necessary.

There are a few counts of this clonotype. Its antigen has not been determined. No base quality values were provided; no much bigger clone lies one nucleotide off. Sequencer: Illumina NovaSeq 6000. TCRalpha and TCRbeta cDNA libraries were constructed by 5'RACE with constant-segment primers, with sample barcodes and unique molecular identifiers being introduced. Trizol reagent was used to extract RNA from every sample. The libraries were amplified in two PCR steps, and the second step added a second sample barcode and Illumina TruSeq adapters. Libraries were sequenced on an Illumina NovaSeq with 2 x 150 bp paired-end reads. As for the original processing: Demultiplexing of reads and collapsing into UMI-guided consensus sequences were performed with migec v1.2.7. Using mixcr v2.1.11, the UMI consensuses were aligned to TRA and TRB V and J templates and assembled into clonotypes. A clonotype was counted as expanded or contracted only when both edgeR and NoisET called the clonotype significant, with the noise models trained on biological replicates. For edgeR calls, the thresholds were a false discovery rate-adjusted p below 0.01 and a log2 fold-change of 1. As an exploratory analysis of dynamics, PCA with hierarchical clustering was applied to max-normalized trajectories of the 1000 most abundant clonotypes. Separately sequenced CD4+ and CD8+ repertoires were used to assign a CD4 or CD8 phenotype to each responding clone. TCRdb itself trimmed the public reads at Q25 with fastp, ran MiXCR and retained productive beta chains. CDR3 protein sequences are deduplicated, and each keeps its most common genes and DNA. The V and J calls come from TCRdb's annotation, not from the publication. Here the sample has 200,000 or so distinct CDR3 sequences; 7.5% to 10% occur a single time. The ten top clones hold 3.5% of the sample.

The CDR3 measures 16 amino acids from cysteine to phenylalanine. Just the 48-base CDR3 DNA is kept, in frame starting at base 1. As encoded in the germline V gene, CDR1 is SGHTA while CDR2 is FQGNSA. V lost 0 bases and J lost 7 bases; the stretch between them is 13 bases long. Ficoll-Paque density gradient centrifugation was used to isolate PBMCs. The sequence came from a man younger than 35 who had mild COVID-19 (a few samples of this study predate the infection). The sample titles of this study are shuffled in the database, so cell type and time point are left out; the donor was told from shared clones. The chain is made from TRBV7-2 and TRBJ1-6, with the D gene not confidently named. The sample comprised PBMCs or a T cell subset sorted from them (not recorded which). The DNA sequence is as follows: TGTGCCAGCAGCTTAGCGTTGGGAAAGGACAATTCACCCCTCCACTTT. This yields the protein CASSLALGKDNSPLHF.